Here is one T cell receptor (beta chain) with its context. Sequenced by immunoSEQ multiplex PCR; TCRdb stores in-frame clones only, minus some. The sample holds about 150,000 clones; 93% are singletons and the top ten take around 2.2%. The source of the sample is a study of control samples from healthy donors and cancer patients. The TCR sequence derives from a man aged 50 to 59 in good health. The sequencing input was blood.

The CDR3 region has the DNA TGTGCCAGCAGTTACTCACAGGGAGACATTCAGTACTTC. It specifies CASSYSQGDIQYF. The rearrangement links TRBV6-5 to TRBJ2-4; D may be TRBD1 (6 bases). V lost 0 bases and J lost 8, with 8 bases in between. The CDR3 contains 13 residues. Germline values: CDR1 MNHEY, CDR2 SVGAGI.